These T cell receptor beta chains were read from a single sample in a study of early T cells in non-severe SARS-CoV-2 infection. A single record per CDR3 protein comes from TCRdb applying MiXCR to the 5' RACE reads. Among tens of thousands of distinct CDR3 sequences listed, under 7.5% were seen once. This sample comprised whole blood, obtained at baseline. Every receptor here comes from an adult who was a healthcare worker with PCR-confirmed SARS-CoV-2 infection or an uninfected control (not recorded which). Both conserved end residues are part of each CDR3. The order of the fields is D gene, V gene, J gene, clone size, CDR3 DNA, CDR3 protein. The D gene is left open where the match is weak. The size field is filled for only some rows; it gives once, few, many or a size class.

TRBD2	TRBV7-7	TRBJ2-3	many	TGTGCTAGCAGCTTCGGACTAGCGGGACAGGGAGATACGCAGTATTTT	CASSFGLAGQGDTQYF
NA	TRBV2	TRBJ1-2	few	TGTGCCAGCAGTTTTGACAGGCCCGCCTATGGCTACACCTTC	CASSFDRPAYGYTF
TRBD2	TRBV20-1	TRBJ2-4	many	TGCAGTGCTAGGCCCGGGGGGGCTGGCATTCAGTACTTC	CSARPGGAGIQYF
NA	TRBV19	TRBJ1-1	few	TGTGCCAGTAGTTTATTGAACACTGAAGCTTTCTTT	CASSLLNTEAFF
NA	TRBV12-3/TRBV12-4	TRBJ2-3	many	TGTGCCAGCAGTTTACCCCCCGGGGGAGGCCGCACAGATACGCAGTATTTT	CASSLPPGGGRTDTQYF
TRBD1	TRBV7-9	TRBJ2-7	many	TGTGCCAGCAGCTTAGTCCATCACAGGGACAGCTCCTACGAGCAGTACTTC	CASSLVHHRDSSYEQYF
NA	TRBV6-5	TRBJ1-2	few	TGTGCCAGCAGTGGCCCCAGTGGTCAGGGCTACACCTTC	CASSGPSGQGYTF
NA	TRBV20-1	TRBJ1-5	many	TGCAGTGCTCTTCCTCAGACAGTCAATCAGCCCCAGCATTTT	CSALPQTVNQPQHF
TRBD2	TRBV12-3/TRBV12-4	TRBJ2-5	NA	TGTGCCAGCAGTTCTAGCGGGGGGGAGGAGACCCAGTACTTC	CASSSSGGEETQYF
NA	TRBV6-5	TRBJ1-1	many	TGTGCCAGCAGGATCGCGCCAGAGAACACTGAAGCTTTCTTT	CASRIAPENTEAFF
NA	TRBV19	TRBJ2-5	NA	TGTGCCAGTAGTCCCTCGGGGGTTCAAGAGACCCAGTACTTC	CASSPSGVQETQYF
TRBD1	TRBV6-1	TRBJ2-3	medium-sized	TGTGCCAGCAGTGAGGCACAGGGGGCAGATACGCAGTATTTT	CASSEAQGADTQYF
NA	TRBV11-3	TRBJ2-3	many	TGTGCCAGCAGCCCTGGGGTAATGCCGGCGGATACGCAGTATTTT	CASSPGVMPADTQYF
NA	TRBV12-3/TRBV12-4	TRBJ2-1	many	TGTGCCAGCAGTTCGCGGGACACGAGGGAGTTCTTC	CASSSRDTREFF
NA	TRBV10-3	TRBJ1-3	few	TGTGCCATCGGGCTAACTGACAGGGGAAACACCATATATTTT	CAIGLTDRGNTIYF
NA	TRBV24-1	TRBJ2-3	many	TGTGCCACCAGTGATCCCAGGGCGGTAGATACGCAGTATTTT	CATSDPRAVDTQYF
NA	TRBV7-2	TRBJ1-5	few	TGTGCCAGCAGCTCATACCCAGGTAGCAATCAGCCCCAGCATTTT	CASSSYPGSNQPQHF
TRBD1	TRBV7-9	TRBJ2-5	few	TGTGCCAGCAGCACTGGACAGGGGGCACAAGAGACCCAGTACTTC	CASSTGQGAQETQYF
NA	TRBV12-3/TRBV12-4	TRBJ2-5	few	TGTGCCAGCAGGAAAGAGTGGGGGGACGAAGAGACCCAGTACTTC	CASRKEWGDEETQYF
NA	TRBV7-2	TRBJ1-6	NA	TGTGCCAGCAGCTTAGAGGGGGGGTATAATTCACCCCTCCACTTT	CASSLEGGYNSPLHF
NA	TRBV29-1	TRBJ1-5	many	TGCAGCGTTTCGTCGGCGACAGACCACAATCAGCCCCAGCATTTT	CSVSSATDHNQPQHF
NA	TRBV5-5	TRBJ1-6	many	TGTGCCAGCAGTCTCGTCCCCAATAATTCACCCCTCCACTTT	CASSLVPNNSPLHF
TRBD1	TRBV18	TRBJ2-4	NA	TGTGCCAGCTCACCATTGGGACAGGGAGCCAAAAACATTCAGTACTTC	CASSPLGQGAKNIQYF
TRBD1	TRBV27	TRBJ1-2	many	TGTGCCAGCAGTTTTCAGGGGGCTACGGGTGGCTACACCTTC	CASSFQGATGGYTF
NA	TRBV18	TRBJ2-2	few	TGTGCCAGCTCGGCAGGGATCCAGGACACCGGGGAGCTGTTTTTT	CASSAGIQDTGELFF
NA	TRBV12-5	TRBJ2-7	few	TGTGCTAGTGGTTTGCCAGGCTCCTACGAGCAGTACTTC	CASGLPGSYEQYF
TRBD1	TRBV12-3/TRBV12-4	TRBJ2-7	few	TGTGCCAGCAGTTTAGACTCCGGGACAGGGGGCGAGCAGTACTTC	CASSLDSGTGGEQYF
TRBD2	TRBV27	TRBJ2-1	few	TGTGCCAGCAGTCCGCGGCTAGCGGCCCCCTACAATGAGCAGTTCTTC	CASSPRLAAPYNEQFF
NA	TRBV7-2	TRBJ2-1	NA	TGTGCCAGCAGCCCCACACGCAATGAGCAGTTCTTC	CASSPTRNEQFF
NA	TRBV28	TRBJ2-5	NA	TGTGCCAGCAGTCACTCGGGACCGAGGGAAGAGACCCAGTACTTC	CASSHSGPREETQYF
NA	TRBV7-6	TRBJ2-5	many	TGTGCCAGCAGCTTATCCCCCCAAGAGACCCAGTACTTC	CASSLSPQETQYF
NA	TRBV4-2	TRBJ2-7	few	TGTGCCAGCAGCCATGGGGAATTATACGAGCAGTACTTC	CASSHGELYEQYF
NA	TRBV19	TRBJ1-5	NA	TGTGCCAGTAGTGAGGGACGCAATCAGCCCCAGCATTTT	CASSEGRNQPQHF
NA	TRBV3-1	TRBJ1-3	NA	TGTGCCAGCAGCCAATCTAGGACGTCTTTTGGGGACTACGCCATATATTTT	CASSQSRTSFGDYAIYF
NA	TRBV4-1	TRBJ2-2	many	TGCGCCAGCAGAGGTGACACCGGGGAGCTGTTTTTT	CASRGDTGELFF
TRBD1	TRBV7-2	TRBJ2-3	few	TGTGCCAGCAGCCACGACAGGGGCACAGATACGCAGTATTTT	CASSHDRGTDTQYF
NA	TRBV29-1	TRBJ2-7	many	TGCAGCGTGGGGACGGGATCCTACGAGCAGTACTTC	CSVGTGSYEQYF
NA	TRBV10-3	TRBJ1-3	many	TGTGCCTCCTTCAACGCAGGGTACGGAAACACCATATATTTT	CASFNAGYGNTIYF
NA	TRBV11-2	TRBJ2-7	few	TGTGCCAGCAGCTTAGGGGCTTCGGAGCAGTACTTC	CASSLGASEQYF